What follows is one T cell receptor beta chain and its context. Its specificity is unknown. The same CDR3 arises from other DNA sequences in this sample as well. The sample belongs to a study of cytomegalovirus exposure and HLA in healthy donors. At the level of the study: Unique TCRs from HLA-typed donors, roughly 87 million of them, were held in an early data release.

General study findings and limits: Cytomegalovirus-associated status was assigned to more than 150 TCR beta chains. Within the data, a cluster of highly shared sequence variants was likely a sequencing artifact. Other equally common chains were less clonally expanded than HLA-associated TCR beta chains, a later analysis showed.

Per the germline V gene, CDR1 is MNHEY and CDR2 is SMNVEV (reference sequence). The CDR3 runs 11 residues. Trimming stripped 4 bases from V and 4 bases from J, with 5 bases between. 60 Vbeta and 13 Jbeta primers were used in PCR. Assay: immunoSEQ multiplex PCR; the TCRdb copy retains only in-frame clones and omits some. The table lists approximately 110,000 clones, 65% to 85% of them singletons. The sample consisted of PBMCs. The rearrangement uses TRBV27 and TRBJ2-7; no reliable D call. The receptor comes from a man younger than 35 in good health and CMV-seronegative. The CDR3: CASSSRYEQYF. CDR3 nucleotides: TGTGCCAGCAGTTCTCGGTACGAGCAGTACTTC.